Below, 27 T cell receptor beta chains from the same sample are listed, as sequenced in a study of cytomegalovirus exposure and HLA in healthy donors. The PCR employed 60 Vbeta primers together with 13 Jbeta primers. Produced via immunoSEQ multiplex PCR; TCRdb's table is partial and in-frame only. The table lists roughly 190,000 clones, roughly 82% of them singletons. The sample consisted of PBMCs. These receptors were collected from a woman aged 45-59 years in good health and CMV-seropositive.

J is TRBJ2-5 and V is TRBV7-9; D not resolved. V gave up 1 base and J gave up 4 bases, with 7 bases separating them. The CDR3 runs to 13 residues. Germline CDR1 SEHNR, CDR2 FQNEAQ (reference sequence). This chain's CDR3 is CASSLGVSETQYF. DNA for the CDR3: TGTGCCAGCAGCTTAGGAGTGTCAGAGACCCAGTACTTC.

This clone was observed a handful of times. This chain connects TRBV30 to TRBJ1-4; D unclear. Germline CDR1 and CDR2: GTSNPN and SVGIG (reference sequence). The germline V and J ends were trimmed by 5 bases and 7 bases, with 17 bases remaining between them. The CDR3 length is 14 residues. The CDR3 DNA is TGTGCCTGGGAAGAGGACTACTCGGGTGAAAAACTGTTTTTT. This codes for CAWEEDYSGEKLFF.

The chain employs TRBV4-2 and TRBJ2-5, with a weak D call TRBD1 (5 bases). Per germline, CDR1 LGHNA and CDR2 YNFKEQ. The CDR3 loop spans 15 amino acids. Deletions cut 1 base from V and 1 base from J, with 10 bases between. CDR3 in DNA: TGTGCCAGCAGCCAAGTCCAGGGCCCCCAAGAGACCCAGTACTTC. This codes for CASSQVQGPQETQYF.

This sequence joins TRBV6-5 and TRBJ2-1, with 8 bases fitting TRBD2. CDR1 is MNHEY, CDR2 SVGAGI, per germline. Trimming took 6 bases from V and 6 from J; bases not matched to a gene: 10. The CDR3 is 15 amino acids. CDR3 DNA sequence: TGTGCCAGCAGCGGGGGGGGTAGTTTGGGCAATGAGCAGTTCTTC. Translating gives CASSGGGSLGNEQFF.

The chain is built from TRBV6-5 and TRBJ2-5; TRBD1 aligns across 9 bases. The length of the CDR3 is 15 residues. The ends lost 6 bases at V and 5 bases at J; junction bases unmatched: 10. Per germline, CDR1 MNHEY and CDR2 SVGAGI. For the CDR3, the DNA is TGTGCCAGCAGCCAAGCGGGACAGGGCTTTGAGACCCAGTACTTC. Its protein product is CASSQAGQGFETQYF.

This clone came up once. The chain is built from TRBV5-8 and TRBJ1-4; 7 bases fit TRBD1. With 3 bases clipped from V and 8 bases from J, the junction kept 4 bases outside the gene matches. Per germline, CDR1 SGHTS and CDR2 YDEGEE. This CDR3 is 13 amino acids long. Here the CDR3 DNA reads TGTGCCAGCAGCTCACAGGGGCGCGAAAAACTGTTTTTT. Translating it yields CASSSQGREKLFF.

The DNA for the CDR3 is TGTGCCAGCAGCCGGCGCTCGACAGGCTCTGGAAACACCATATATTTT. Protein: CASSRRSTGSGNTIYF. The V and J genes are TRBV7-2 and TRBJ1-3; possibly TRBD1 for D (6 bases). CDR3 size: 16 residues. Trimming left V 5 bases short and J 0 bases short, with 14 bases between. Germline loops: CDR1 SGHTA, CDR2 FQGNSA.

The V call is TRBV5-1, the J call TRBJ2-7; TRBD2 is a possible D gene (5 bases). V was pared by 0 bases and J by 6 bases, with 10 bases between. CDR3 size: 13 residues. From germline, CDR1 is SGHRS and CDR2 YFSETQ. The CDR3 is CASSLGGNGEQYF. The CDR3, as DNA: TGCGCCAGCAGCTTGGGAGGGAACGGCGAGCAGTACTTC.

The V and J genes are TRBV6-1 and TRBJ2-2, with 15 bases aligning to TRBD2. Germline CDR1 reads MNHNS; CDR2 reads SASEGT. The ends lost 4 bases at V and 4 bases at J; junction bases unmatched: 1. CDR3 size: 16 residues. The CDR3 DNA follows: TGTGCCAGCAGTGCGGGACTAGCGGGGGGCACCGGGGAGCTGTTTTTT. It encodes CASSAGLAGGTGELFF.

The rearrangement uses TRBV29-1 and TRBJ2-7; D call uncertain. In germline, CDR1 is SQVTM, CDR2 ANQGSEA. The CDR3 extends over 11 amino acids. Trimming took off 7 bases at V and 2 bases at J, with 9 bases between the two ends. As DNA, the CDR3 is TGCAGCGCTGCTGGAGCCTACGAGCAGTACTTC. Protein product: CSAAGAYEQYF.

This chain links TRBV7-9 with TRBJ2-7; D remains ambiguous. Trimming removed 4 bases from V and 5 bases from J, with 18 bases in between. This CDR3 is 15 amino acids long. Germline V gene sequence: CDR1 SEHNR, CDR2 FQNEAQ (reference sequence). The CDR3 reads CASSSPRELANEQYF. CDR3 nucleotide sequence: TGTGCCAGCAGCTCCCCCCGTGAACTTGCGAACGAGCAGTACTTC.

This clone has a handful of counts. This chain uses TRBV6-5 with TRBJ1-1; no clear D. The CDR3 spans 14 residues. The germline V gene encodes CDR1 MNHEY and CDR2 SVGAGI. The ends were cut back, 6 bases at V and 5 bases at J, with 16 bases in the middle. As DNA, the CDR3 is TGTGCCAGCAGCCCCCGGGAGAAGGCTACTGAAGCTTTCTTT. This translates into CASSPREKATEAFF.

The sample holds one count of this clone. V gene TRBV11-1 combines with J gene TRBJ2-3; 9 bases line up with TRBD2. This CDR3 has 16 residues. Germline CDR1 reads SGHAT; CDR2 reads FQDESV (reference sequence). Trimming removed 6 bases from V and 2 bases from J; junction bases left unmatched: 9. CDR3 sequence reads: CASSSYIAGDTDTQYF. The CDR3 region has the DNA TGTGCCAGCAGTTCCTATATAGCGGGGGACACAGATACGCAGTATTTT.

The V and J genes are TRBV6-1 and TRBJ1-2; the D gene is possibly TRBD1 (5 bases). Looked up from germline, CDR1 is MNHNS and CDR2 is SASEGT. The CDR3 covers 15 residues. V lost 7 bases to trimming and J lost 3 bases, with 18 bases between them. CDR3 residues: CASTGGLMGDYGYTF. The CDR3 bases are TGTGCCAGCACCGGAGGGTTAATGGGGGACTATGGCTACACCTTC.

The chain has TRBV30 and TRBJ1-5; 7 bases line up with TRBD1. Germline values: CDR1 GTSNPN, CDR2 SVGIG (reference sequence). V was pared by 0 bases and J by 4 bases, with 6 bases of the junction left unmatched. The CDR3 covers 15 residues. In DNA, the CDR3 is TGTGCCTGGAGTGTAGGCAGGGGGATGAATCAGCCCCAGCATTTT. The encoded protein is CAWSVGRGMNQPQHF.

The chain links TRBV27 to TRBJ1-6; possible D gene TRBD1, 5 bases. The CDR3 totals 15 residues. The germline V gene encodes CDR1 MNHEY and CDR2 SMNVEV (reference sequence). V lost 2 bases and J lost 3, with 8 bases in between. CDR3 bases: TGTGCCAGCAGTTTAGACAGAAACTATAATTCACCCCTCCACTTT. Its translation is CASSLDRNYNSPLHF.

V gene TRBV5-4 combines with J gene TRBJ2-2; D perhaps matches TRBD2 (5 bases). Trimming shortened V by 4 bases and J by 5 bases, and 12 bases separated the two germline ends. The CDR3 has 14 residues. Looked up from germline, CDR1 is SGHNT and CDR2 is YYREEE (reference sequence). The CDR3 loop reads CASSPTSGTGELFF. Written as DNA, the CDR3 is TGTGCCAGCAGCCCGACTTCGGGGACCGGGGAGCTGTTTTTT.

The chain has TRBV5-6 and TRBJ1-5; weak D call: TRBD1 (6 bases). Germline CDR1 SGHDT, CDR2 YYEEEE. The V and J ends lost 2 bases and 9 bases respectively, with 15 bases between them. The CDR3 is 14 amino acids. CDR3 sequence (DNA): TGTGCCAGCAGCTTTACAGGGATCACGTCGCCCCAGCATTTT. Translation gives CASSFTGITSPQHF.

The rearrangement joins TRBV7-2 to TRBJ2-1; 9 positions agree with TRBD2. The CDR3 is 14 residues long. Trimming at V came to 4 bases and at J to 7 bases, leaving 5 bases not matched to a gene. Germline-derived CDR1 and CDR2 are SGHTA and FQGNSA. In DNA, the CDR3 is TGTGCCAGCAGCTCGACTAGCGGTAGTAATGAGCAGTTCTTC. Translating it yields CASSSTSGSNEQFF.

The rearrangement links TRBV28 to TRBJ1-4, with a tentative D call TRBD1 (5 bases). The CDR3 has 14 residues. The V end lost 3 bases, the J end lost 5 bases, and 10 bases lay between the germline ends. Germline V gene sequence: CDR1 MDHEN, CDR2 SYDVKM. In DNA, the CDR3 is TGTGCCAGCAGTTTGGCAGACAGAAATGAAAAACTGTTTTTT. Amino acids: CASSLADRNEKLFF.

CDR3 sequence reads: CASTGTGGTDTQYF. CDR3 nucleotide sequence: TGTGCCAGTACCGGGACTGGGGGTACAGATACGCAGTATTTT. The V gene is TRBV19, the J gene TRBJ2-3, with TRBD2 as a possible D gene (6 bases). The CDR3 contains 14 residues. V lost 7 bases and J 3 bases, leaving 14 bases between the germline ends. Germline CDR1 and CDR2: LNHDA and SQIVND (reference sequence).

V gene TRBV19 combines with J gene TRBJ2-3, with TRBD2 identical over 9 bases. Germline lookup yields CDR1 LNHDA and CDR2 SQIVND (reference sequence). The CDR3 sequence is 15 residues long. V gave up 6 bases and J gave up 3 bases; unmatched junction bases: 7. CDR3 sequence: CASRPPGLATDTQYF. As DNA, the CDR3 is TGTGCCAGTAGACCCCCGGGACTAGCTACAGATACGCAGTATTTT.

DNA of the CDR3: TGTGCCAGCAGCTTAGTTAGCGGGGGGCTGGAAAATGAGCAGTTCTTC. It encodes CASSLVSGGLENEQFF. The chain carries TRBV11-1 and TRBJ2-1, with 10 bases that match TRBD2. Germline V gene lookup returns CDR1 SGHAT and CDR2 FQDESV (reference sequence). The CDR3 covers 16 residues. The ends lost 1 base at V and 7 bases at J; junction bases unmatched: 7.

The V gene is TRBV5-4, the J gene TRBJ1-2; 10 bases align to TRBD1. Germline CDR1 and CDR2: SGHNT and YYREEE (reference sequence). With 2 bases clipped from V and 8 bases from J, the junction kept 9 bases outside the gene matches. This CDR3 spans 15 amino acids. The CDR3 nucleotides are TGTGCCAGCAGCTTCCCCGGGACAGGGGTTGAGGGCTACACCTTC. Protein product: CASSFPGTGVEGYTF.

With respect to this clone: The germline gene is not matched at one end of the junction; a read error may be the cause. V is TRBV7-3 and J is TRBJ1-2; TRBD1 agrees at 11 bases. Per the germline V gene, CDR1 is SGHTA and CDR2 is FQGTGA. This CDR3 has 17 amino acids. The CDR3: CASSLIPGQGVNDGYTF. In DNA, the CDR3 is TGTGCCAGCAGCTTAATACCGGGACAGGGGGTTAACGATGGCTACACCTTC.

The chain employs TRBV18 and TRBJ1-4, with D unresolved. The CDR3 consists of 14 residues. Trimming cost V 5 bases and J 7 bases, with 14 bases left between them. The V gene's germline CDR1 is KGHSH and CDR2 LQKENI. CDR3 in amino acids: CASSGWGESEKLFF. The CDR3 coding sequence is TGTGCCAGCTCAGGATGGGGAGAAAGTGAAAAACTGTTTTTT.

V gene TRBV4-1 combines with J gene TRBJ2-7; 7 bases match TRBD2. With 4 bases clipped from V and 6 bases from J, the junction kept 21 bases outside the gene matches. The germline V gene encodes CDR1 MGHRA and CDR2 YSYEKL. The CDR3 totals 18 residues. The CDR3: CASSPLGGRGYGRSEQYF. The CDR3 coding sequence is TGCGCCAGCAGCCCCCTCGGGGGGAGAGGTTACGGGAGGTCCGAGCAGTACTTC.